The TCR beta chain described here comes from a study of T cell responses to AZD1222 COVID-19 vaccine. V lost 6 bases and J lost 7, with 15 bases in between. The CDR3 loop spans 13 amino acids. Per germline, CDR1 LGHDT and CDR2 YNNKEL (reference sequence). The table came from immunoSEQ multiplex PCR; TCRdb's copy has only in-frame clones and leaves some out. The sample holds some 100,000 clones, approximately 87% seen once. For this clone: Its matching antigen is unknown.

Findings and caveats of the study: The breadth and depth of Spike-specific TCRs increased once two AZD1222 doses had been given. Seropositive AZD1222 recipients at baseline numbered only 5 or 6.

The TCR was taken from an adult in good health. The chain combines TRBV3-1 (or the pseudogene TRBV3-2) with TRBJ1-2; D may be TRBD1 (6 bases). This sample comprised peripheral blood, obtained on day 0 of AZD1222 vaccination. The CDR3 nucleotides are TGTGCCAGCAGTCAACAGGGCGGGAGTGGCTACACCTTC. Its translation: CASSQQGGSGYTF.